This T cell receptor (beta chain) was captured by sequencing in a study of post-analysis software for immune sequencing data. General study points: Four to six TRBV segments were more frequent in patients than controls; TRBV5-6, TRBV5-1 and TRBV20-1 belonged to this group.

Of note for this clonotype: Its antigen is as yet unknown.

The germline V gene encodes CDR1 SQVTM and CDR2 ANQGSEA. The CDR3 consists of 12 residues. V dropped 4 bases and J dropped 4 bases, with 10 bases sitting between them. The TCR beta cDNA libraries carried unique molecular identifiers. TCRdb called the PCR reads again in MiXCR, with one record for every CDR3 protein. The sample lists approximately 730,000 distinct CDR3 sequences; less than 35% were seen once. The receptor comes from a girl between 5 and 17 years old with multiple sclerosis. This chain uses TRBV29-1 with TRBJ1-2; D not resolved. Source material: blood. The CDR3 DNA reads TGCAGCGTTGGAGAGGGCAGCTATGGCTACACCTTC. It yields the protein CSVGEGSYGYTF.